This T cell receptor beta chain was identified during a study of cytomegalovirus exposure and HLA in healthy donors. Study-level information: Both the roughly 120 validation repertoires and the 550 to 750 first-cohort repertoires used the same platform, as reported by a later analysis. Study outcomes and limitations: While the bulk of TCR sequences proved rare, some public TCRs turned up in many donors. In vitro data verified a few CMV-associated chains as specific for CMV antigens. Associated with cytomegalovirus, according to the listing, were around 160 TCR beta chains.

Profiling relied on immunoSEQ multiplex PCR, and the TCRdb table lists in-frame clones only, not all of them. The sample has 200,000 to 300,000 clones; approximately 87% are singletons. CDR3 size: 15 residues. The J segment lost 5 bases and the V segment lost 6 bases, leaving 4 bases of the junction unmatched. Germline V CDR1 and CDR2: SNHLY, FYNNEI. To note about this clone: The antigen is undetermined.

Sequences were obtained from PBMCs. This receptor was obtained from a young man in good health and CMV-seronegative. The gene calls are TRBV2 and TRBJ2-1; 13 positions match TRBD2. The CDR3 nucleotides are TGTGCCAGCAGGGAACTAGCGGGAGGGCACAATGAGCAGTTCTTC. Translation: CASRELAGGHNEQFF.